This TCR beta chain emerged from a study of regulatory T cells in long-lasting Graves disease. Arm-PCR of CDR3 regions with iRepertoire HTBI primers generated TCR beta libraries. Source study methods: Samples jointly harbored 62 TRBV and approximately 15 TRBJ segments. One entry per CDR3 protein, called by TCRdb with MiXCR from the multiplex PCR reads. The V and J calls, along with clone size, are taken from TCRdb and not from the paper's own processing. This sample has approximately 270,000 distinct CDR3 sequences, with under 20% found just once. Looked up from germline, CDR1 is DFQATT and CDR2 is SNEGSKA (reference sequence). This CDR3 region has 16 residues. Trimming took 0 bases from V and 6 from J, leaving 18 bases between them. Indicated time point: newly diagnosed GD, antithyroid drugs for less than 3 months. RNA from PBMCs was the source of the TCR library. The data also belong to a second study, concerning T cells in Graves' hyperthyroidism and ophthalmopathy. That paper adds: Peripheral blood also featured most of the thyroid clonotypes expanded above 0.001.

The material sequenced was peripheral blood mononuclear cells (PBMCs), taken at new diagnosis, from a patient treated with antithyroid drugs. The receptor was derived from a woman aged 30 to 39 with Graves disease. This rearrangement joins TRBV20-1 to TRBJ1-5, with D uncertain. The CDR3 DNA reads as TGCAGTGCTAGAGATTTGGACGGAGGGTTACTTCAGCCCCAGCATTTT. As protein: CSARDLDGGLLQPQHF.